These 11 T cell receptor beta chains were all obtained from the same sample, sequenced in a study of CD8+ T cells in alopecia areata. Reverse transcribed after extraction, RNA yielded cDNA as the sequencing template. TCRdb's copy holds only in-frame clones and misses some; the assay was immunoSEQ multiplex PCR. The data contain around 30,000 clones, about 74% of them singletons. Sequencing used NKG2D-low CD8+ T cells sorted from blood. The receptors come from a human donor with alopecia areata.

The CDR3: CASSSRTGGWGKNIQYF. DNA of the CDR3: TGTGCCAGCAGTTCTCGGACAGGGGGTTGGGGTAAAAACATTCAGTACTTC. This chain links TRBV28 with TRBJ2-4; 10 bases agree with TRBD1. Germline V gene lookup returns CDR1 MDHEN and CDR2 SYDVKM. This CDR3 comprises 17 residues. Trimming removed 4 bases from V and 4 bases from J; junction bases left unmatched: 10.

CDR3 nucleotides: TGTGCCAGCAGTCCCGGCACTCACCTTTCCGGAGGGCTGTTTTTT. This codes for CASSPGTHLSGGLFF. This chain links TRBV27 with TRBJ2-2, with D perhaps TRBD2 (5 bases). The germline V and J ends were trimmed by 5 bases and 13 bases, with 23 bases remaining between them. The germline CDR1 and CDR2 sequences are MNHEY and SMNVEV (reference sequence). This CDR3 is 15 amino acids long.

CDR3: CAVQSGNEQFF. Here the CDR3 DNA reads TGCGCCGTGCAGAGCGGCAATGAGCAGTTCTTC. V is TRBV5-1 and J is TRBJ2-1; D possibly corresponds to TRBD2 (5 bases). The CDR3 loop spans 11 amino acids. The germline gives CDR1 SGHRS, CDR2 YFSETQ. V was trimmed by 10 bases and J by 6 bases, leaving 11 bases between them.

This clone was found a few times. V is TRBV29-1 and J is TRBJ1-1; 9 nucleotides line up with TRBD1. Germline values: CDR1 SQVTM, CDR2 ANQGSEA. The CDR3 consists of 13 residues. Trimming removed 6 bases from V and 3 bases from J; junction bases left unmatched: 5. CDR3 residues: CSVWTGVDTEAFF. CDR3 DNA: TGCAGCGTGTGGACAGGGGTCGACACTGAAGCTTTCTTT.

The gene calls are TRBV6-4 and TRBJ2-2, with D possibly called TRBD1 or TRBD2 (5 bases each). Germline V lookup: CDR1 MRHNA, CDR2 SNTAGT. With 5 bases removed from V and 4 bases from J, the gap between germline ends came to 11 bases. The CDR3 spans 14 residues. The CDR3 DNA is TGTGCCAGCAGTTCGGGACCCAGCACCGGGGAGCTGTTTTTT. It codes for CASSSGPSTGELFF.

The chain combines TRBV30 with TRBJ1-5, with TRBD1 matching over 7 bases. The CDR3 has 17 residues. Germline V gene lookup returns CDR1 GTSNPN and CDR2 SVGIG (reference sequence). V shed 1 base and J 4 bases; nucleotides not matched to a gene: 13. In DNA form, the CDR3 reads TGTGCCTGGAGTGCCCGGGAGGGGGCATTTAGGAATCAGCCCCAGCATTTT. Translation gives CAWSAREGAFRNQPQHF.

The gene calls are TRBV29-1 and TRBJ2-7; 12 bases are a match to TRBD2. Germline V gene data show CDR1 as SQVTM and CDR2 as ANQGSEA. Trimming removed 1 base from V and 1 base from J; junction bases left unmatched: 2. This CDR3 contains 15 residues. The CDR3 nucleotides are TGCAGCGTTGAAGGACTAGCGGGAGCGTCCTACGAGCAGTACTTC. This codes for CSVEGLAGASYEQYF.

This rearrangement joins TRBV27 to TRBJ2-3; TRBD2 agrees at 7 bases. V shed 0 bases and J 1 base; nucleotides not matched to a gene: 4. Germline-derived CDR1 and CDR2 are MNHEY and SMNVEV (reference sequence). The CDR3 is 16 amino acids. As DNA, the CDR3 is TGTGCCAGCAGTTTATCGGCGGGAGTGGGCACAGATACGCAGTATTTT. Translated, it gives CASSLSAGVGTDTQYF.

V usage is TRBV27 and J usage is TRBJ2-7; no clear D. Germline CDR1 reads MNHEY; CDR2 reads SMNVEV (reference sequence). The CDR3 covers 13 residues. Deletions cut 3 bases from V and 3 bases from J, with 9 bases between. The CDR3 reads CASSFTASYEQYF. For the CDR3, the DNA is TGTGCCAGCAGTTTTACGGCTAGCTACGAGCAGTACTTC.

V is TRBV29-1 and J is TRBJ1-1, with a tentative D call TRBD1 (5 bases). The V end was cut by 5 bases, the J end by 1 base, with 17 bases between. The germline CDR1 and CDR2 sequences are SQVTM and ANQGSEA. There are 15 residues in the CDR3. CDR3 DNA: TGCAGCGTTCCTATGGGGCCGGGAAGGAACACTGAAGCTTTCTTT. This translates into CSVPMGPGRNTEAFF.

This chain joins TRBV4-2 and TRBJ2-2; TRBD2 agrees at 13 bases. CDR3 length: 17 residues. CDR1 and CDR2 (germline): LGHNA, YNFKEQ. After removal of 3 bases from V and 7 bases from J, the junction contained 8 bases not matched to a gene. The CDR3 nucleotides read TGTGCCAGCAGCCATCCTACTAGCGGGGGGGCCGTCGGGGAGCTGTTTTTT. Translation: CASSHPTSGGAVGELFF.